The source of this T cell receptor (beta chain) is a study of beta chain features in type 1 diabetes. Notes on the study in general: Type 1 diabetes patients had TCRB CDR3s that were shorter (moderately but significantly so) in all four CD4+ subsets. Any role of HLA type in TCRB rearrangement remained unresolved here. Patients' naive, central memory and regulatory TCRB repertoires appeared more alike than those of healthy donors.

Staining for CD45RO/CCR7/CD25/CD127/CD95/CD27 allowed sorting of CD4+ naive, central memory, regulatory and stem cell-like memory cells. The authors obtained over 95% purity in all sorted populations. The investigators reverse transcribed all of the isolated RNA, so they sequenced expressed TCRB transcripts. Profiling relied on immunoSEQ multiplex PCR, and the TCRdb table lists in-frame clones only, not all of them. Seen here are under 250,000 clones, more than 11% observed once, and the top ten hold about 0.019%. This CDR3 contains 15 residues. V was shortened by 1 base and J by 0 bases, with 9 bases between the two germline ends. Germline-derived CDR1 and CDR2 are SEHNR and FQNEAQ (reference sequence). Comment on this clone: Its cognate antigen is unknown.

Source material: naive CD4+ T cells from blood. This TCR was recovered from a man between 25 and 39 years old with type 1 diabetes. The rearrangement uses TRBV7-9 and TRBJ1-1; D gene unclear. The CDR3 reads CASSLVERVNTEAFF. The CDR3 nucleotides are TGTGCCAGCAGCTTAGTCGAGAGAGTGAACACTGAAGCTTTCTTT.